There are a few counts of the clone carrying this T cell receptor (delta chain). Its antigen is undetermined. Relative to the germline gene, one junction end is altered; a read error may explain this. The sample has other DNA sequences that encode this CDR3 too. Alphabeta T cells were depleted, then CD3+ Vdelta1+ Vdelta2- thymocytes were FACS-sorted. Purity of the sorted Vdelta1+ thymocytes ranged from roughly 96% to 99.6%. Germline lookup yields CDR1 GEAIGNYY and CDR2 EKD. This CDR3 has 19 amino acids. Extracted RNA was reverse transcribed into cDNA. CDR3 amplicons came from multiplex PCR with pooled V-gene forward and constant-region reverse primers. TCRdb re-called the multiplex PCR reads using CATT. The table includes just under 55,000 delta-chain clones, roughly 15% detected once. This sample is part of a study of Vδ1+ human thymocytes. Study-wide points: Highly polyclonal TRG and TRD repertoires with Gaussian CDR3 length distributions appeared in thymus. TRG sequences recurred across donors, whereas TRD sequences stayed essentially private.

This chain links TRDV2 with TRDJ1, with 10 bases identical to TRDD3. Source material: Vdelta1+ gamma-delta thymocytes from the thymus. Subset given: FACS-sorted CD3+ TCRalphabeta- TCRVdelta1+ TCRVdelta2- thymocytes. This clonotype originated in a boy younger than two who had congenital heart surgery. CDR3 region: CACDTILGDVPRYTDKLIF. CDR3 DNA sequence: TGTGCCTGTGACACTATACTGGGGGATGTCCCCCGGTACACCGATAAACTTATCTTT.